A single sample is the source of the 21 T cell receptor beta chains below, sequenced in a study of CDR3 diversity in severe acne. TCRdb processed the PCR reads anew with MiXCR; each CDR3 protein has one entry. The sample carries 65,000 to 95,000 distinct CDR3 sequences, 50% to 65% recorded once. Material for sequencing was blood. These receptors were taken from a male donor in good health, without acne.

This clonotype has at least ten counts. V gene TRBV20-1 combines with J gene TRBJ2-2, with D unclear. The germline gives CDR1 DFQATT, CDR2 SNEGSKA (reference sequence). This CDR3 comprises 11 residues. Trimming left V 6 bases short and J 4 bases short, with 6 bases between. CDR3 DNA: TGCAGTGCCTGGACCACCGGGGAGCTGTTTTTT. As protein: CSAWTTGELFF.

This clonotype occurred once. The chain carries TRBV20-1 and TRBJ1-2, with no clear D. The V end lost 4 bases, the J end lost 12 bases, and 21 bases lay between the germline ends. The CDR3 covers 13 residues. CDR1 is DFQATT, CDR2 SNEGSKA, per germline (reference sequence). The CDR3 reads CSAKAGGPVVDTF. The DNA for the CDR3 is TGCAGTGCTAAGGCGGGAGGGCCAGTGGTCGACACCTTC.

The V and J genes are TRBV6-5 and TRBJ2-7; the D gene could be TRBD1 or TRBD2 (5 bases each). The ends were cut back, 6 bases at V and 2 bases at J, with 14 bases in the middle. In germline, CDR1 is MNHEY, CDR2 SVGAGI. The length of the CDR3 is 14 residues. DNA of the CDR3: TGTGCCAGCAGGGCCGGGGACCGACCCTACGAGCAGTACTTC. Encoded protein: CASRAGDRPYEQYF.

This clonotype showed up just a few times. The chain joins TRBV25-1 to TRBJ1-5; no firm D call. CDR3 length equals 14 residues. Per germline, CDR1 MGHDK and CDR2 SYGVNS. Between the trimmed V and J ends, which lost 6 bases and 5 bases, there was a span of 14 bases. For the CDR3, the DNA is TGTGCCAGCAGCCAAGTGTCTGGGGATCAGCCCCAGCATTTT. Amino acids: CASSQVSGDQPQHF.

This chain joins TRBV2 and TRBJ1-3; 7 bases agree with TRBD1. This CDR3 contains 15 residues. With V trimmed by 1 base and J by 7 bases, 7 bases remained unmatched. CDR1 SNHLY and CDR2 FYNNEI come from the germline V gene. CDR3 in amino acids: CASSEEGQGGNTIYF. The CDR3 bases are TGTGCCAGCAGTGAAGAGGGGCAGGGGGGGAACACCATATATTTT. Full variable domain (missing parts from reference TRBV2 and TRBJ1-3): EPEVTQTPSHQVTQMGQEVILRCVPISNHLYFYWYRQILGQKVEFLVSFYNNEISEKSEIFDDQFSVERPDGSNFTLKIRSTKLEDSAMYFCASSEEGQGGNTIYFGEGSWLTVV.

A note on this clonotype: Given a much more abundant clone one base away, this may be a read error. The chain joins TRBV20-1 to TRBJ2-5; 7 positions agree with TRBD2. The CDR3 consists of 13 residues. Germline CDR1 reads DFQATT; CDR2 reads SNEGSKA (reference sequence). In DNA form, the CDR3 reads TGCAGTGCTAGGTTGGCGGGAGTAGAGACCCAGTGCTTC. Its translation: CSARLAGVETQCF.

The V call is TRBV20-1, the J call TRBJ2-7; 12 nucleotides align to TRBD1. This CDR3 is built from 15 residues. Germline lookup yields CDR1 DFQATT and CDR2 SNEGSKA (reference sequence). V dropped 6 bases and J dropped 6; count of bases not matched to a gene: 12. DNA for the CDR3: TGCAGTGCAAGCGACGGGGACAGGGGGCCTAGCGAGCAGTACTTC. It codes for CSASDGDRGPSEQYF.

The count of this clonotype is one. This sequence joins TRBV2 and TRBJ2-5; a weak D match, TRBD1 (7 bases). CDR3 size: 15 residues. Germline V lookup: CDR1 SNHLY, CDR2 FYNNEI. Trimming stripped 4 bases from V and 3 bases from J, with 15 bases between. CDR3 protein: CASSGTGGVKETQYF. CDR3 DNA: TGTGCCAGCAGTGGGACAGGCGGGGTAAAAGAGACCCAGTACTTC.

The J gene is TRBJ2-2, the V gene TRBV20-1; 12 bases agree with TRBD2. Germline V gene lookup returns CDR1 DFQATT and CDR2 SNEGSKA (reference sequence). The V segment lost 3 bases and the J segment 0 bases; nucleotides outside the gene matches: 5. This CDR3 is 17 amino acids long. This CDR3 is CSASRSSGRANTGELFF. The CDR3 region has the DNA TGCAGTGCTAGTAGGTCTAGCGGGAGGGCGAACACCGGGGAGCTGTTTTTT.

This clonotype came up many times. The gene calls are TRBV10-3 and TRBJ2-3, with D perhaps matching TRBD2 (7 bases). Germline assignment: CDR1 ENHRY and CDR2 SYGVKD. There are 14 residues in the CDR3. Trimming took off 8 bases at V and 2 bases at J, with 14 bases between the two ends. The CDR3 sequence is CAISGGGTTDTQYF. CDR3 coding DNA: TGTGCCATCTCCGGCGGGGGCACCACAGATACGCAGTATTTT.

CDR3 in amino acids: CASSDGSGGREQYF. The CDR3, as DNA: TGTGCCAGCAGTGACGGTAGCGGGGGAAGGGAGCAGTACTTC. The chain combines TRBV25-1 with TRBJ2-7; 9 nucleotides align to TRBD2. Per the germline V gene, CDR1 is MGHDK and CDR2 is SYGVNS. Trimming removed 3 bases from V and 7 bases from J; junction bases left unmatched: 7. This CDR3 is 14 amino acids long.

This clonotype was seen repeatedly, ten times or more. The rearrangement uses TRBV6-1 and TRBJ1-5; D unresolved. CDR3 length equals 14 residues. V dropped 3 bases and J dropped 0 bases, with 6 bases sitting between them. CDR1 and CDR2 (germline): MNHNS, SASEGT. DNA of the CDR3: TGTGCCAGCAGTGAGGGGAGTAGCAATCAGCCCCAGCATTTT. Its protein product is CASSEGSSNQPQHF.

This clonotype was detected many times. The chain combines TRBV5-1 with TRBJ1-1; D gene ambiguous. The CDR3 is 13 residues long. V was clipped by 3 bases and J by 1 base, with 7 bases between them. Per germline, CDR1 SGHRS and CDR2 YFSETQ. The CDR3 sequence: CASSSQGNTEAFF. In nucleotides, the CDR3 is TGCGCCAGCAGCTCTCAAGGGAACACTGAAGCTTTCTTT.

The chain has TRBV12-3 or TRBV12-4 and TRBJ1-2; TRBD1 matches 10 bases. V dropped 5 bases and J dropped 3; count of bases not matched to a gene: 6. This CDR3 contains 15 residues. The CDR3 DNA is TGTGCCAGCAGTACAAAGGGGACAGGGGACTATGGCTACACCTTC. Translation gives CASSTKGTGDYGYTF.

The chain carries TRBV2 and TRBJ2-3, with D possibly TRBD1 on 7 matching bases. CDR3 length: 17 residues. Germline CDR1 reads SNHLY; CDR2 reads FYNNEI. The V end lost 6 bases, the J end lost 0 bases, and 19 bases lay between the germline ends. The DNA of the CDR3 is TGTGCCAGCAGCCCCATCAGGGGGGCAAGAAGCACAGATACGCAGTATTTT. Translation gives CASSPIRGARSTDTQYF.

This clonotype was counted once. The rearrangement links TRBV5-1 to TRBJ2-7, with D unclear. V shed 2 bases and J shed 5 bases, with 8 bases lying between them. CDR3 length: 12 amino acids. CDR1 is SGHRS and CDR2 is YFSETQ in the germline V gene. CDR3 DNA: TGCGCCAGCAGCTTTAAAGGAAACGAGCAGTACTTC. Residues: CASSFKGNEQYF.

In its sample, this clonotype was seen many times. The chain has TRBV6-1 and TRBJ2-3; tentatively, D is TRBD1 (6 bases). Germline CDR1 is MNHNS and CDR2 is SASEGT. Trimming took off 4 bases at V and 1 base at J, with 6 bases between the two ends. The CDR3 is 13 amino acids. CDR3 sequence: CASSGQGTDTQYF. Here the CDR3 DNA reads TGTGCCAGCAGTGGACAGGGCACAGATACGCAGTATTTT.

With respect to this clonotype: The junction does not match germline at one end; this may be a read error. This chain uses TRBV29-1 with TRBJ2-7; 8 nucleotides match TRBD1. The V gene's germline CDR1 is SQVTM and CDR2 ANQGSEA. CDR3 size: 13 residues. The CDR3 loop is CSVDGTGKYEQCF. The CDR3, as DNA: TGCAGCGTTGACGGGACAGGAAAGTACGAGCAGTGCTTC.

This clonotype was detected only a few times. The chain joins TRBV24-1 to TRBJ1-1; 7 bases align to TRBD1. V lost 6 bases and J lost 4; bases outside the gene matches: 4. Germline-derived CDR1 and CDR2 are KGHDR and SFDVKD. There are 13 residues in the CDR3. CDR3 residues: CATSRQGTTEAFF. The CDR3 coding sequence is TGTGCCACCAGTAGACAGGGAACCACTGAAGCTTTCTTT.

This clonotype was recorded many times. V usage is TRBV25-1 and J usage is TRBJ2-5; no reliable D call. Looked up from germline, CDR1 is MGHDK and CDR2 is SYGVNS. The ends were cut back, 4 bases at V and 5 bases at J, with 8 bases in the middle. The CDR3 length is 12 residues. The CDR3 bases are TGTGCCAGCAGTGGCGTCCGCGAGACCCAGTACTTC. Protein: CASSGVRETQYF.

Details on this clonotype: One junction end does not reproduce the germline sequence, and a read error may be involved. The CDR3: CATGDSAGGYEQYF. The CDR3 DNA reads as TGTGCCACCGGTGATTCCGCAGGGGGCTACGAGCAGTACTTC. The chain recombines TRBV24-1 with TRBJ2-7; TRBD1 matches at 7 bases. The CDR3 loop spans 14 amino acids. Germline CDR1 is KGHDR and CDR2 is SFDVKD.